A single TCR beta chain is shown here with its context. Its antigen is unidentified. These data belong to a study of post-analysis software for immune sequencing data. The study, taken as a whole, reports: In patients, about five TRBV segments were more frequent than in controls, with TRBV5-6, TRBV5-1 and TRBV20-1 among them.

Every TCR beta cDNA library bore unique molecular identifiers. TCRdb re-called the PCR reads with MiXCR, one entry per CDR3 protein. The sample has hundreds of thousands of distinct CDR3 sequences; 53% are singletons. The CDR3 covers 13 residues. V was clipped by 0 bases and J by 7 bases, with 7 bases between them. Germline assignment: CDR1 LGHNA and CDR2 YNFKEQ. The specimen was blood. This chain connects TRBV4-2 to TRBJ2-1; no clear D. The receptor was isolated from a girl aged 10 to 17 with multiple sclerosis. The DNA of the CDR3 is TGTGCCAGCAGCCAAGATAGGGAAAATGAGCAGTTCTTC. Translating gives CASSQDRENEQFF.